The clone carrying this T cell receptor beta chain was counted a few times. Its matching antigen is unknown. Researchers attached unique molecular identifiers to individual cDNA molecules. TCRdb reanalysed the 5' RACE reads using MiXCR and keeps one entry per CDR3 protein. The table includes 20,000 to 30,000 distinct CDR3 sequences, 5.1% detected once. The data were obtained in a study of early T cells in non-severe SARS-CoV-2 infection. About the study: Bulk RNA isolated from unsorted whole blood underwent sequencing; chains were not paired.

Trimming left V 0 bases short and J 5 bases short, with 8 bases between. The CDR3 spans 14 residues. CDR1 is SEHNR, CDR2 FQNEAQ, per germline (reference sequence). Notes on the study in general: VDJdb matching favored anti-spike CD8 responses, missing private and CD4 specificities.

The sequence came from an adult who was a healthcare worker with PCR-confirmed SARS-CoV-2 infection or an uninfected control (not recorded which). The chain carries TRBV7-9 and TRBJ1-5, with no clear D. The sequencing input was whole blood. The CDR3 DNA reads TGTGCCAGCAGCTTAGCTCGAGGAGATCAGCCCCAGCATTTT. Its translation is CASSLARGDQPQHF.